This T cell receptor (beta chain) was recorded in a study of patients and donors after allogeneic stem cell transplantation. CDR3 length equals 15 residues. Trimming cost V 3 bases and J 5 bases, with 17 bases left between them. Germline CDR1 is SGDLS and CDR2 is YYNGEE. This clonotype has only a few counts. TCRdb ran MiXCR on the RT-PCR reads and lists one entry per CDR3 protein. The top ten clones hold 7% to 7.5% of a sample with 400,000 to 450,000 distinct CDR3 sequences, roughly 17% of them seen once. The source is a human donor who was either an allogeneic HSCT recipient or a stem cell or donor lymphocyte infusion donor (not recorded which). It is not recorded whose cells these are; they may come from a transplant donor. Sequences were obtained from blood, either unsorted or a sorted T cell fraction (not recorded which). The chain combines TRBV9 with TRBJ2-5; weak D call: TRBD1 (5 bases). CDR3 protein: CASSDRPAGQETQYF. The CDR3 coding sequence is TGTGCCAGCAGCGATAGACCGGCAGGGCAGGAGACCCAGTACTTC. The full variable domain, rest sourced from reference TRBV9 and TRBJ2-5, is DSGVTQTPKHLITATGQRVTLRCSPRSGDLSVYWYQQSLDQGLQFLIQYYNGEERAKGNILERFSAQQFPDLHSELNLSSLELGDSALYFCASSDRPAGQETQYFGPGTRLLVL.